This T cell receptor (beta chain) emerged from a study of OX40 agonist ivuxolimab in advanced cancers. Study-level information: With ivuxolimab, an agonistic anti-OX40 (CD134) antibody, patients were treated.

Sequenced by immunoSEQ multiplex PCR; TCRdb stores in-frame clones only, minus some. The sample records 55,000 to 65,000 clones, over 75% being singletons. General observations from the study: Averaged across samples, CD8+ T cells carried more expanded clones than CD4+ did.

Germline-derived CDR1 and CDR2 are SQVTM and ANQGSEA. The trim removed 6 bases at V and 0 bases at J, leaving 4 bases unmatched. The CDR3 spans 14 residues. With respect to this clone: The antigen remains undetermined.

This specimen consisted of CD4+ or CD8+ T cells sorted from blood, obtained in a trial of the OX40 agonist ivuxolimab. V is TRBV29-1 and J is TRBJ2-1; 8 positions agree with TRBD2. This sequence was found in an adult with an advanced solid tumor such as melanoma, head and neck, liver or kidney cancer. The CDR3 region has the DNA TGCAGCGTAGCCGCGGGGGGCTCCTACAATGAGCAGTTCTTC. This sequence encodes CSVAAGGSYNEQFF.